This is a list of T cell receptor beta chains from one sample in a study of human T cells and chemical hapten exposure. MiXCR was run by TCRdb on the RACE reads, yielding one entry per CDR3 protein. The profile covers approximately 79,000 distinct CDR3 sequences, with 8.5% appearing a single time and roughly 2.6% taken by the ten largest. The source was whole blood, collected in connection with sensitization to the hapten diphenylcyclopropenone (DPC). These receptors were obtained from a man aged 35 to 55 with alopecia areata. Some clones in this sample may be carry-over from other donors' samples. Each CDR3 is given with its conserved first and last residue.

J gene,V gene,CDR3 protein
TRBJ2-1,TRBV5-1,CASSSQPSGAEQFF
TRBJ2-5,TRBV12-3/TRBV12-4,CASSLSPGPTQETQYF
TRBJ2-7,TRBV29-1,CSVGLAGGEQYF
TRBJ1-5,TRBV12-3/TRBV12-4,CASSGQGNQPQHF
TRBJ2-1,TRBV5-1,CASSLGRGMTSRLNEQFF
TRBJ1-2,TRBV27,CASSLKYGAFYGYTF
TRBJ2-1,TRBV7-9,CVSSFPTDNEQFF
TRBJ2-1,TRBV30,CAWKEAGGSKFF
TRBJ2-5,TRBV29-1,CSVDRGYQETQYF
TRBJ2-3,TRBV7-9,CASNRPEITDTQYF
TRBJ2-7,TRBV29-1,CSVRQGGNEQYF
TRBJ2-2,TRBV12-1,CASSFRGNGELFF
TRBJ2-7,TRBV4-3,CASSRRGLAGGTYEQYF
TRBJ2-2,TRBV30,CAWSGIGNTGELFF
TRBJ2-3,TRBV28,CASTQTTSGRTDTQYF
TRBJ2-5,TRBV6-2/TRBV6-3,CASRHLGTRPLETQYF
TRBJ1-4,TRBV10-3,CAISSPGARLFF
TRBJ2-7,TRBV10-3,CAISESQLAGTATYEQYF
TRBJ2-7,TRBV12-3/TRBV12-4,CASSYAGYEQYF
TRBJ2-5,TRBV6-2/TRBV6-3,CASSSTGVWETQYF
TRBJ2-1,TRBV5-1,CASSQGPPVEQFF
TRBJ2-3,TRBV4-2,CASSPRLAGGSGKDTQYF